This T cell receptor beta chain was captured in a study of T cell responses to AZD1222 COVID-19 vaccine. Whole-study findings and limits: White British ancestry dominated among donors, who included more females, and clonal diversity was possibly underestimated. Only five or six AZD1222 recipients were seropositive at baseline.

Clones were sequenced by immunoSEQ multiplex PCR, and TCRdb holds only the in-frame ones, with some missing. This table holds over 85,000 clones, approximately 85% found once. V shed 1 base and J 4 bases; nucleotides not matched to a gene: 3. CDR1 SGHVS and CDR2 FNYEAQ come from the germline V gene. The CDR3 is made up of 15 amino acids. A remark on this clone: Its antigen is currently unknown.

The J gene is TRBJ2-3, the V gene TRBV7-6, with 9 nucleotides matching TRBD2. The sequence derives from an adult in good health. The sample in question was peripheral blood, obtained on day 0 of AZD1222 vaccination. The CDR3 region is CASSLGLAGPDTQYF. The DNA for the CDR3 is TGTGCCAGCAGCTTAGGCCTAGCGGGGCCAGATACGCAGTATTTT.